A selection of T cell receptor beta chains follows, all from one sample in a study of blood T cell repertoires in COVID-19. Assay: immunoSEQ multiplex PCR; the TCRdb copy retains only in-frame clones and omits some. The sample shows approximately 170,000 clones, about nine tenths of them seen only once. The specimen sequenced was PBMCs or T cells enriched from blood (not recorded which). The receptors here all came from a young woman who had recovered from COVID-19. CDR3s include the opening cysteine and the closing phenylalanine or tryptophan.

V: TRBV6-2/TRBV6-3; J: TRBJ2-1; CDR3: CASSLLGASGSNEQFF
V: TRBV10-3; J: TRBJ2-1; CDR3: CAIRGGPYNEQFF
V: TRBV24-1; J: TRBJ1-4; CDR3: CATSDFGAGRNQANEKLFF
V: TRBV25-1; J: TRBJ2-1; CDR3: CASSDLAGSDNEQFF
V: TRBV5-1; J: TRBJ2-7; CDR3: CASSLDAGQGGYEQYF
V: TRBV5-1; J: TRBJ2-7; CDR3: CASSPERGPYEQYF
V: TRBV19; J: TRBJ2-1; CDR3: CASSTREGSSYNEQFF
V: TRBV28; J: TRBJ2-3; CDR3: CASSSFTDTQYF
V: TRBV7-8; J: TRBJ1-5; CDR3: CASSPISAAGTVINQPQHF
V: TRBV28; J: TRBJ2-1; CDR3: CASNPNQVNEQFF
V: TRBV12-3/TRBV12-4; J: TRBJ1-1; CDR3: CASSTQGGAFF
V: TRBV10-2; J: TRBJ1-2; CDR3: CASSESVGQVNYGYTF
V: TRBV9; J: TRBJ2-1; CDR3: CASSVGPGLAGDNEQFF
V: TRBV29-1; J: TRBJ2-5; CDR3: CSVRAGMETQYF
V: TRBV27; J: TRBJ2-7; CDR3: CASSPWTGGYEQYF
V: TRBV2; J: TRBJ1-1; CDR3: CASSGSQGAGTEAFF
V: TRBV29-1; J: TRBJ2-4; CDR3: CSVEARPGGIQYF
V: TRBV29-1; J: TRBJ1-6; CDR3: CSVKENSYNSPLHF
V: TRBV6-4; J: TRBJ2-3; CDR3: CASSETPEGGTDTQYF
V: TRBV3-1/TRBV3-2; J: TRBJ2-3; CDR3: CASSQGASTDTQYF
V: TRBV12-5; J: TRBJ2-5; CDR3: CASGRTPGRGLAGDETQYF
V: TRBV29-1; J: TRBJ2-7; CDR3: CSVGGGTGIYEQYF
V: TRBV5-4; J: TRBJ2-4; CDR3: CASSAGGAAKNIQYF
V: TRBV10-3; J: TRBJ2-2; CDR3: CATGTGTKTGELFF
V: TRBV2; J: TRBJ2-1; CDR3: CAGGTHNEQFF
V: TRBV6-6; J: TRBJ2-2; CDR3: CASSYSTAITGELFF
V: TRBV5-1; J: TRBJ2-7; CDR3: CATRDVGSYEQYF